Listed below are T cell receptor beta chains from one sample, sequenced in a study of cytomegalovirus exposure and HLA in healthy donors. Method: immunoSEQ multiplex PCR; TCRdb's copy keeps in-frame clones and lacks some. The repertoire consists of hundreds of thousands of clones, with about 83% occurring once and the leading ten covering roughly 15%. The sample taken for sequencing was PBMCs. Receptors were obtained from a middle-aged man in good health and CMV-seronegative. Each CDR3 is given with its conserved first and last residue.

v_gene	j_gene	CDR3aa
TRBV11-2	TRBJ2-7	CASSGQGLAGDEQYF
TRBV2	TRBJ1-2	CASSEMRTGVYYGYTF
TRBV5-4	TRBJ1-1	CASSWASTGGENTEAFF
TRBV6-4	TRBJ1-1	CASSEVEGTEAFF
TRBV7-2	TRBJ1-4	CASSLGGGGNEKLFF
TRBV11-2	TRBJ2-2	CASSLAAGAIPGELFF
TRBV19	TRBJ2-1	CASSIGEGGKQFF
TRBV5-1	TRBJ2-2	CASSLGEGTDTGELFF
TRBV4-2	TRBJ1-3	CASSQDHGTRNTIYF
TRBV11-2	TRBJ1-2	CASSLDYRAGYGYTF
TRBV5-1	TRBJ2-3	CASSLTSTDTQYF
TRBV2	TRBJ2-5	CASSATSGGETQYF
TRBV4-1	TRBJ1-4	CASEKGASNEKLFF
TRBV25-1	TRBJ1-1	CASSATDSTTEAFF
TRBV6-5	TRBJ2-3	CASSYSFSSTDTQYF
TRBV19	-	CASSPDRGPEQYF
TRBV4-1	TRBJ2-7	CASSQGVPGLAREQYF
TRBV7-9	TRBJ2-7	CASSLGPGTEQYF
TRBV29-1	TRBJ1-3	CSVLTGDSGNTIYF
TRBV19	TRBJ2-3	CASSPDREGPDTQYF
TRBV4-2	TRBJ1-4	CASSQAQGGTNEKLFF
TRBV5-4	TRBJ2-1	CASSLGGRGNFNEQFF
TRBV7-3	TRBJ1-1	CASSLGGQGNTEAFF
TRBV28	TRBJ1-4	CASRSQGEKLFF
TRBV28	TRBJ2-7	CASSPSGSGSYEQYF
TRBV19	TRBJ2-5	CASSIGLAGNQETQYF
TRBV4-1	TRBJ1-5	CASSGIEGQGSNQPQHF
TRBV5-4	TRBJ1-2	CASSLYEIGYGYTF
TRBV28	TRBJ2-7	CASRLQGYEQYF
TRBV28	TRBJ1-2	CASTRSGAQTLYGYTF
TRBV19	TRBJ1-6	CASQGQGESPLHF
TRBV27	TRBJ1-4	CASSRQGDREKLFF